The 9 T cell receptor beta chains below come from one sample, sequenced in a study of blood T cells in healthy people across ages. PCR was performed a second time for about 7 to 12 cycles using a sample-barcoded 5' primer and a J-beta primer mix. TCRdb reprocessed the 5' RACE reads with MiXCR, giving one entry per CDR3 protein. Of 730,000 or so distinct CDR3 sequences listed, about 43% are singletons. The specimen was blood. The receptors shown here come from a man of 80 years or more in good health.

This clonotype was counted between two and nine times. The chain uses TRBV6-6 and TRBJ2-7; no clear D gene. This CDR3 contains 12 residues. Germline-derived CDR1 and CDR2 are MNHNY and SVGAGI (reference sequence). Trimming stripped 7 bases from V and 2 bases from J, with 9 bases between. CDR3 amino acids: CASTPTTYEQYF. CDR3 DNA sequence: TGTGCCAGCACCCCGACGACCTACGAGCAGTACTTC.

The chain uses TRBV27 and TRBJ2-1, with 9 bases lining up with TRBD2. Trimming cost V 4 bases and J 4 bases; bases outside gene matches: 8. Germline assignment: CDR1 MNHEY and CDR2 SMNVEV (reference sequence). The CDR3 has 16 residues. CDR3 protein: CASSSRREGPYNEQFF. Written as DNA, the CDR3 is TGTGCCAGCAGTTCGAGGCGGGAGGGCCCATACAATGAGCAGTTCTTC.

This chain links TRBV20-1 with TRBJ2-4; the D is unclear. The CDR3 runs to 11 residues. Germline CDR1 is DFQATT and CDR2 is SNEGSKA (reference sequence). The ends were cut back, 2 bases at V and 9 bases at J, with 8 bases in the middle. The CDR3 loop is CSARSQSIQYF. In DNA form, the CDR3 reads TGCAGTGCTAGATCCCAAAGCATTCAGTACTTC.

This clonotype was detected many times. The chain joins TRBV20-1 to TRBJ2-7; 7 bases agree with TRBD1. Germline CDR1 DFQATT, CDR2 SNEGSKA (reference sequence). Germline trimming cut 5 bases from V and 2 bases from J; bases unmatched to any gene: 6. This CDR3 is built from 13 residues. The CDR3 is CSAEGQPTYEQYF. In DNA form, the CDR3 reads TGCAGTGCTGAGGGACAGCCAACCTACGAGCAGTACTTC.

This chain connects TRBV29-1 to TRBJ2-4; the D gene is possibly TRBD1 (5 bases). The germline CDR1 and CDR2 sequences are SQVTM and ANQGSEA. CDR3 length: 14 residues. The germline V and J ends were trimmed by 3 bases and 1 base, with 10 bases remaining between them. CDR3 DNA sequence: TGCAGCGTTGATACGGACACGGCCAAAAACATTCAGTACTTC. Protein sequence: CSVDTDTAKNIQYF.

This clonotype was seen only a few times. The chain recombines TRBV20-1 with TRBJ1-1; D remains unclear. V was pared by 3 bases and J by 0 bases, with 14 bases between. There are 15 residues in the CDR3. Germline V gives CDR1 DFQATT, CDR2 SNEGSKA (reference sequence). The CDR3 DNA is TGCAGTGCTAGTCATTCTGCGGGAGTGAACACTGAAGCTTTCTTT. Its protein is CSASHSAGVNTEAFF.

This clonotype has more than one count but fewer than ten. The rearrangement joins TRBV27 to TRBJ2-7; 9 bases line up with TRBD2. This CDR3 contains 13 residues. V was pared by 7 bases and J by 7 bases, with 8 bases of the junction left unmatched. Germline V gene lookup returns CDR1 MNHEY and CDR2 SMNVEV (reference sequence). The CDR3 here is CASKVAGDNEQYF. The CDR3 bases are TGTGCCAGCAAGGTAGCGGGGGACAATGAGCAGTACTTC.

The J gene is TRBJ2-4, the V gene TRBV6-2 or TRBV6-3; TRBD2 might be the D (6 bases). The end of the DNA is better explained by TRBJ2-7, so the J call may be wrong. The length of the CDR3 is 14 residues. Looked up from germline, CDR1 is MNHEY and CDR2 is SVGEGT. CDR3 coding DNA: TGTGCCAGCAGTGCTGGGGGGTGGCTCTACGAGCAGTACTTC. It specifies CASSAGGWLYEQYF.

For the CDR3, the DNA is TGCAGCGTTGACGACAGGGGAACTGAAGCTTTCTTT. It encodes CSVDDRGTEAFF. The V call is TRBV29-1, the J call TRBJ1-1, with TRBD1 matching 8 bases. This CDR3 is 12 amino acids long. Germline V lookup: CDR1 SQVTM, CDR2 ANQGSEA. V was clipped by 3 bases and J by 5 bases; unmatched bases: 2.